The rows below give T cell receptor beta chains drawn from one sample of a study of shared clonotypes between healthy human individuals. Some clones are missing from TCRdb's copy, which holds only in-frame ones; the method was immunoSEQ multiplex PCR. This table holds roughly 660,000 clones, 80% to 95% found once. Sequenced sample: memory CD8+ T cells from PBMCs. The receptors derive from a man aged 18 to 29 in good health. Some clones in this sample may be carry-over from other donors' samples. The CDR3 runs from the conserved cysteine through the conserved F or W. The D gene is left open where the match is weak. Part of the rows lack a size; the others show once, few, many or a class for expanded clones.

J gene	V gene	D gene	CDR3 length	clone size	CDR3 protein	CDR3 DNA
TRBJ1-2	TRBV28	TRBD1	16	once	CASNPRGQRGNYGYTF	TGTGCCAGCAACCCCAGGGGGCAAAGGGGTAACTATGGCTACACCTTC
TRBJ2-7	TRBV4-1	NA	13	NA	CASSGAIPYEQYF	TGCGCCAGCAGCGGCGCGATCCCTTACGAGCAGTACTTC
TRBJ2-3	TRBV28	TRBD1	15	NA	CASSSTGESTDTQYF	TGTGCCAGCAGTTCGACAGGGGAGAGCACAGATACGCAGTATTTT
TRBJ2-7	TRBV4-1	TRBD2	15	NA	CASSQGPGLANEQYF	TGCGCCAGCAGCCAAGGCCCGGGACTAGCGAATGAGCAGTACTTC
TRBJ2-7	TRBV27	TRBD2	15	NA	CASSWGTSGQYEQYF	TGTGCCAGCAGCTGGGGGACTAGCGGACAATACGAGCAGTACTTC
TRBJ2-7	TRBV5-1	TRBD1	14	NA	CASSFGTGAYEQYF	TGCGCCAGCAGCTTTGGGACAGGGGCCTACGAGCAGTACTTC
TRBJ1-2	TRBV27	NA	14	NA	CASSLLPSSKGYTF	TGTGCCAGCAGTTTATTACCCAGTTCAAAGGGCTACACCTTC
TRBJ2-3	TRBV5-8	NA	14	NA	CASSLATLGDTQYF	TGTGCCAGCAGCTTGGCCACTCTCGGAGATACGCAGTATTTT
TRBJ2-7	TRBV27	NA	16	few	CASSLIQGVGSYEQYF	TGTGCCAGCAGTTTGATACAGGGAGTGGGATCCTACGAGCAGTACTTC
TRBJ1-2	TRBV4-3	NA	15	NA	CASSQGAGGGNGYTF	TGCGCCAGCAGCCAAGGGGCCGGGGGCGGCAATGGCTACACCTTC
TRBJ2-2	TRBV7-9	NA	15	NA	CASSAGPGDTGELFF	TGTGCCAGCAGCGCGGGGCCCGGGGACACCGGGGAGCTGTTTTTT
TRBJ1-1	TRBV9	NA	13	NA	CASSVGAVTEAFF	TGTGCCAGCAGCGTAGGGGCCGTAACTGAAGCTTTCTTT
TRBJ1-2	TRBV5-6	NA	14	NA	CASSTGLTNYGYTF	TGTGCCAGCAGCACGGGACTTACAAACTATGGCTACACCTTC
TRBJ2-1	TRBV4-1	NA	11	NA	CASSHYNEQFF	TGCGCCAGCAGCCACTACAATGAGCAGTTCTTC
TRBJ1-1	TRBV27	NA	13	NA	CASSLLINTEAFF	TGTGCCAGCAGTTTATTAATAAACACTGAAGCTTTCTTT
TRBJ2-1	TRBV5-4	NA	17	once	CASSLALRGSSYNEQFF	TGTGCCAGCAGCTTGGCCCTTAGGGGAAGCTCCTACAATGAGCAGTTCTTC
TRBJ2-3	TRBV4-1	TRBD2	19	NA	CASSGRDRLAGAETDTQYF	TGCGCCAGCAGCGGCAGGGACAGACTAGCGGGAGCTGAGACAGATACGCAGTATTTT
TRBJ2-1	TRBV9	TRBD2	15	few	CASSVAGLVVDEQFF	TGTGCCAGCAGCGTAGCAGGACTAGTAGTTGATGAGCAGTTCTTC
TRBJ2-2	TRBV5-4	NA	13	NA	CASSFWGPGELFF	TGTGCCAGCAGCTTTTGGGGGCCCGGGGAGCTGTTTTTT
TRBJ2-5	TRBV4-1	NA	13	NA	CASSQVRQETQYF	TGCGCCAGCAGCCAAGTCCGGCAAGAGACCCAGTACTTC
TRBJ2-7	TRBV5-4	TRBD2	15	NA	CASSLRLAGVNEQYF	TGTGCCAGCAGCTTACGACTAGCGGGAGTTAACGAGCAGTACTTC
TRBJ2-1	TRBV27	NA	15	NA	CASSLLWGRFDEQFF	TGTGCCAGCAGTTTACTGTGGGGGCGTTTCGATGAGCAGTTCTTC
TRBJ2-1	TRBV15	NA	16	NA	CATSTENEGSYNEQFF	TGTGCCACCAGCACAGAAAACGAGGGGTCCTACAATGAGCAGTTCTTC
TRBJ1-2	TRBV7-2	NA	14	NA	CASSLVGSNYGYTF	TGTGCCAGCAGCTTAGTGGGCAGTAACTATGGCTACACCTTC
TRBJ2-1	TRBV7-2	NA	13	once	CASSRIPDNEQFF	TGTGCCAGCAGCCGAATCCCTGACAATGAGCAGTTCTTC
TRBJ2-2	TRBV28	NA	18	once	CASSLTSGGTANTGELFF	TGTGCCAGCAGTTTAACCAGCGGAGGCACCGCGAACACCGGGGAGCTGTTTTTT
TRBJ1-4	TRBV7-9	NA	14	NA	CASSSRVGDEKLFF	TGTGCCAGCAGCTCCAGGGTCGGAGATGAAAAACTGTTTTTT
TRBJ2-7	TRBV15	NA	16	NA	CATSRDWFGRVREQYF	TGTGCCACCAGCAGAGATTGGTTTGGCAGGGTTAGAGAGCAGTACTTC
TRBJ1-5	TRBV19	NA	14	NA	CASSPREGSQPQHF	TGTGCCAGTAGCCCCCGTGAGGGAAGCCAGCCCCAGCATTTT
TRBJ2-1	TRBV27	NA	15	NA	CASSSPGTGYNEQFF	TGTGCCAGCAGTTCGCCCGGGACGGGATACAATGAGCAGTTCTTC
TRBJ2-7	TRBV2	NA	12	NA	CAGLSVRGEQYF	TGTGCCGGACTCAGTGTAAGGGGCGAGCAGTACTTC
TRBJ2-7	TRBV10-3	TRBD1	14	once	CASSYSDRGYEQYF	TGTGCCAGCAGTTACTCGGACAGGGGCTACGAGCAGTACTTC
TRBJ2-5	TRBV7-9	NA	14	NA	CASTLGDPRETQYF	TGTGCCAGCACCCTAGGGGATCCACGGGAGACCCAGTACTTC
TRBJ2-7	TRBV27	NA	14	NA	CASSVTGVLGEQYF	TGTGCCAGCAGTGTCACAGGTGTCCTGGGGGAGCAGTACTTC
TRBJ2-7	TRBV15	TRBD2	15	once	CATSQTVSGSYEQYF	TGTGCCACCAGCCAGACGGTTAGCGGGAGTTACGAGCAGTACTTC
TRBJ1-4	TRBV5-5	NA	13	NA	CASSPRVGGKLFF	TGTGCCAGCAGCCCTCGTGTGGGGGGAAAACTGTTTTTT
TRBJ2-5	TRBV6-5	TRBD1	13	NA	CASSETGVETQYF	TGTGCCAGCAGCGAGACAGGGGTAGAGACCCAGTACTTC
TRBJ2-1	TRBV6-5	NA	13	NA	CASSYRVYAEQFF	TGTGCCAGCAGTTACAGGGTCTACGCTGAGCAGTTCTTC
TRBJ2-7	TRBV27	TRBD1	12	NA	CASSYRGDEQYF	TGTGCCAGCAGTTACAGGGGTGACGAGCAGTACTTC
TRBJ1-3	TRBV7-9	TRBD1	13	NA	CASRPQGWHTIYF	TGTGCCAGCAGACCACAGGGGTGGCACACCATATATTTT
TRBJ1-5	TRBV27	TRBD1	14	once	CASSLDRGNQPQHF	TGTGCCAGCAGTTTGGACAGGGGCAATCAGCCCCAGCATTTT
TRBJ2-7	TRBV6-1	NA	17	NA	CASSEAPSVGGGYEQYF	TGTGCCAGCAGTGAGGCCCCCTCCGTCGGGGGAGGCTACGAGCAGTACTTC
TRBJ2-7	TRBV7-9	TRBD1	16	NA	CASSQNDRASSYEQYF	TGTGCCAGCAGCCAAAACGACAGGGCCAGCTCCTACGAGCAGTACTTC
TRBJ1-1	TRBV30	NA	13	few	CAWGGDTYTEAFF	TGTGCCTGGGGAGGGGACACGTACACTGAAGCTTTCTTT
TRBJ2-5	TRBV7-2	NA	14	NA	CASSLSWLEETQYF	TGTGCCAGCAGCTTATCATGGTTAGAGGAGACCCAGTACTTC
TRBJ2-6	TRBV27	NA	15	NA	CASSSRTRGANVLTF	TGTGCCAGCAGTTCGCGGACCAGAGGGGCCAACGTCCTGACTTTC
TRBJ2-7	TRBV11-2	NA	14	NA	CASSLGDGIYEQYF	TGTGCCAGCAGCTTAGGGGACGGCATCTACGAGCAGTACTTC